This TCR beta chain was profiled in a study of T cell repertoires in cytomegalovirus infection. TCRdb reprocessed the reads via MiXCR and lists one record per CDR3 protein. The repertoire consists of fewer than 850,000 distinct CDR3 sequences, with under 35% occurring once and the leading ten covering roughly 14%. The junction had 6 bases not matched to a gene; V was cut back by 4 bases and J by 6 bases. The CDR3 covers 15 residues. The V gene's germline CDR1 is SGHVS and CDR2 FQNEAQ. Many counts were recorded for this clonotype. Its antigen is unidentified. The clonotype comes from a human donor in good health (CMV status not recorded). Some clones in this sample may be carry-over from other donors' samples. The sample consisted of cultured CD8+ T cells from PBMCs, taken from culture after CMV antigen stimulation. The chain recombines TRBV7-8 with TRBJ1-4; 9 nucleotides align to TRBD1. For the CDR3, the DNA is TGTGCCAGCAGCTCCCCGACAGGGGGACATGAAAAACTGTTTTTT. This sequence encodes CASSSPTGGHEKLFF.